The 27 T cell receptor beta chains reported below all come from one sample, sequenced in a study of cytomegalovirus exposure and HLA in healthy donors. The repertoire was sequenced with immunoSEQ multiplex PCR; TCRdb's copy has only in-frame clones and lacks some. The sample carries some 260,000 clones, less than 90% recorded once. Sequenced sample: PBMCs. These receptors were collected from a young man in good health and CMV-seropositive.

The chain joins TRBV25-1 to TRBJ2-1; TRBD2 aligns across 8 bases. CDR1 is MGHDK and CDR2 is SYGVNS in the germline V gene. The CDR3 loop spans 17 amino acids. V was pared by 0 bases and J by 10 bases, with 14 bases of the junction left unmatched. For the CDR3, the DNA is TGTGCCAGCAGTGAATATCCCGCCGGGAGGGCCTTCTCCGAGCAGTTCTTC. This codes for CASSEYPAGRAFSEQFF.

CDR3 sequence reads: CAIFAGQGATEAFF. CDR3 DNA: TGTGCCATCTTTGCAGGACAGGGCGCCACTGAAGCTTTCTTT. The chain uses TRBV10-3 and TRBJ1-1; 8 nucleotides agree with TRBD1. CDR1 ENHRY and CDR2 SYGVKD come from the germline V gene. The CDR3 length is 14 residues. Germline trimming cut 8 bases from V and 4 bases from J; bases unmatched to any gene: 9.

The CDR3 spells CASSSPDTTGYEQYF. The CDR3 bases are TGTGCCAGCAGTTCCCCGGACACCACGGGCTACGAGCAGTACTTC. The chain couples TRBV6-6 to TRBJ2-7; tentatively, D is TRBD1 (5 bases). V shed 4 bases and J shed 3 bases, with 16 bases lying between them. Germline CDR1 MNHNY, CDR2 SVGAGI (reference sequence). This CDR3 has 15 amino acids.

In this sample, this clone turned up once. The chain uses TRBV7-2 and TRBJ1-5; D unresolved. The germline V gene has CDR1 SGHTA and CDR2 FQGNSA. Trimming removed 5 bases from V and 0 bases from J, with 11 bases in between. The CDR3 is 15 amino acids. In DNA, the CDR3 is TGTGCCAGCAGCCGGGTGGGATATAGCAATCAGCCCCAGCATTTT. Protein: CASSRVGYSNQPQHF.

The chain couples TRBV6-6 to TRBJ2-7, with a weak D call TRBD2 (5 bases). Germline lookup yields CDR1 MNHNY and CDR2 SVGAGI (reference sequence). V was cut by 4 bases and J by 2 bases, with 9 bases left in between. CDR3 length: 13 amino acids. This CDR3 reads CASSWENPYEQYF. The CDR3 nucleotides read TGTGCCAGCAGTTGGGAGAACCCCTACGAGCAGTACTTC.

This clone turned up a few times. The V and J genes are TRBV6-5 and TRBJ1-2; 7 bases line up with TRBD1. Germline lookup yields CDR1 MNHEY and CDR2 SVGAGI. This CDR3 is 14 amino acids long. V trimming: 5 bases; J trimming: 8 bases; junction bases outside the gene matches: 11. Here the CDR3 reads CASSPPGQASGYTF. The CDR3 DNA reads TGTGCCAGCAGTCCCCCTGGACAGGCCTCAGGCTACACCTTC.

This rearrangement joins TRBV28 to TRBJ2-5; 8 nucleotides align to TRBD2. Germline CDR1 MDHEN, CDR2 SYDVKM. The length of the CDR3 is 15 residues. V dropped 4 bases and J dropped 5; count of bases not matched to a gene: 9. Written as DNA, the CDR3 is TGTGCCAGCAGTTCCCCGGCGGGAGGAAGTGAGACCCAGTACTTC. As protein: CASSSPAGGSETQYF. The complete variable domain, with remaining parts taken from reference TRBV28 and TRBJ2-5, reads DVKVTQSSRYLVKRTGEKVFLECVQDMDHENMFWYRQDPGLGLRLIYFSYDVKMKEKGDIPEGYSVSREKKERFSLILESASTNQTSMYLCASSSPAGGSETQYFGPGTRLLVL.

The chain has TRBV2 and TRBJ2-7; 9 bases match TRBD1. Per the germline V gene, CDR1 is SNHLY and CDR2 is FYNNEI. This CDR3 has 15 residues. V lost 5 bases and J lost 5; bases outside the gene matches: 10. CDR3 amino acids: CASSSWDRAEDEQYF. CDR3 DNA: TGTGCCAGCAGTTCCTGGGACAGGGCCGAAGACGAGCAGTACTTC.

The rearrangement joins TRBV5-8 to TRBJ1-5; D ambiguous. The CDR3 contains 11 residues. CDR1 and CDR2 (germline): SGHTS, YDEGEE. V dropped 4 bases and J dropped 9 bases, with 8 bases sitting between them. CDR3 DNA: TGTGCCAGCAGCGGGCCCAGGCCCCAGCATTTT. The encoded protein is CASSGPRPQHF.

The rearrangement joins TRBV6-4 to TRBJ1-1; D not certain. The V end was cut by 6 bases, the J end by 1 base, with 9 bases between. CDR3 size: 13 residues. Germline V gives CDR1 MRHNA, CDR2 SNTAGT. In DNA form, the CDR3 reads TGTGCCAGCAGAGATACAACGAACACTGAAGCTTTCTTT. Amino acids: CASRDTTNTEAFF.

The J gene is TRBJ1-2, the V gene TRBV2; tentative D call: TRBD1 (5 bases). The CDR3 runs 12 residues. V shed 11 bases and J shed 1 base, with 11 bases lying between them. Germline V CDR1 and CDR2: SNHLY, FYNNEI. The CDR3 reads CACKQVNYGYTF. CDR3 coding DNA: TGTGCCTGCAAACAGGTTAACTATGGCTACACCTTC.

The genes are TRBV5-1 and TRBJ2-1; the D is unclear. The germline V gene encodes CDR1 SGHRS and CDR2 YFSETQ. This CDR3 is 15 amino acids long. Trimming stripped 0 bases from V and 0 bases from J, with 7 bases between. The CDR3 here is CASSLGYPSYNEQFF. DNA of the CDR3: TGCGCCAGCAGCTTGGGCTACCCCTCCTACAATGAGCAGTTCTTC.

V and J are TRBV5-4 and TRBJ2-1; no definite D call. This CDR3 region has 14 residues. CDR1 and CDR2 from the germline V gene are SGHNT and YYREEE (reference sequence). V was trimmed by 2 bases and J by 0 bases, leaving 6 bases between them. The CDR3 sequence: CASSLKSSYNEQFF. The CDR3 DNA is TGTGCCAGCAGCTTAAAGAGCTCCTACAATGAGCAGTTCTTC. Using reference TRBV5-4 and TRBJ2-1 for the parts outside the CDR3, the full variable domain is ETGVTQSPTHLIKTRGQQVTLRCSSQSGHNTVSWYQQALGQGPQFIFQYYREEENGRGNFPPRFSGLQFPNYSSELNVNALELDDSALYLCASSLKSSYNEQFFGPGTRLTVL.

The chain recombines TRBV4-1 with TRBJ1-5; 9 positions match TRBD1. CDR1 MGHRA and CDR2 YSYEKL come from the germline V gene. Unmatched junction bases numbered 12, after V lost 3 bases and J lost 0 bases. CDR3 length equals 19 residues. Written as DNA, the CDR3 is TGCGCCAGCAGCCACCCCGGTTGGGACAGGGTCGATAGCAATCAGCCCCAGCATTTT. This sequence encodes CASSHPGWDRVDSNQPQHF.

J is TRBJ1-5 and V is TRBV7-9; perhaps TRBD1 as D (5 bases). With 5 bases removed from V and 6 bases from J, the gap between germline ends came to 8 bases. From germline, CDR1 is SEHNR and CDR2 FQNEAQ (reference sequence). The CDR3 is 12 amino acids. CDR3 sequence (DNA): TGTGCCAGCAGCCAGGGAATTCAGCCCCAGCATTTT. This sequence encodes CASSQGIQPQHF.

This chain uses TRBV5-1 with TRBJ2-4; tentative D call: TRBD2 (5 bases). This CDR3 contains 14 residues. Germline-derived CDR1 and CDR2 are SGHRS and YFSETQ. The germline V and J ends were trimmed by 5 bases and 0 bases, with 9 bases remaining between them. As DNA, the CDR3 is TGCGCCAGCAGTTCGGGGTCAGCCAAAAACATTCAGTACTTC. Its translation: CASSSGSAKNIQYF.

This chain's CDR3 is CASSPDADRSYNEQFF. The CDR3 region has the DNA TGTGCCAGCAGCCCAGACGCAGACAGGTCCTACAATGAGCAGTTCTTC. V gene TRBV9 combines with J gene TRBJ2-1, with D perhaps TRBD1 (6 bases). The CDR3 runs to 16 residues. V dropped 4 bases and J dropped 1 base, with 15 bases sitting between them. CDR1 and CDR2 (germline): SGDLS, YYNGEE.

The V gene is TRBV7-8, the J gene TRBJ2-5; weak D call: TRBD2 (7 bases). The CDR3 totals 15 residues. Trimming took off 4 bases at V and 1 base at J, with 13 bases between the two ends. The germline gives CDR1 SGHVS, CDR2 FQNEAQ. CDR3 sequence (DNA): TGTGCCAGCAGCTCCGGGGGGCAGACCCAAGAGACCCAGTACTTC. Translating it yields CASSSGGQTQETQYF.

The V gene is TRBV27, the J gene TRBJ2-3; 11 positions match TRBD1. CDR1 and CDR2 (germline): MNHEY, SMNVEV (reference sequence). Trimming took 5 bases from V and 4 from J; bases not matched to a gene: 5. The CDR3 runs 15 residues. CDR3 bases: TGTGCCAGCAGTCACCGGGACAGGGGGGCAGATACGCAGTATTTT. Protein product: CASSHRDRGADTQYF.

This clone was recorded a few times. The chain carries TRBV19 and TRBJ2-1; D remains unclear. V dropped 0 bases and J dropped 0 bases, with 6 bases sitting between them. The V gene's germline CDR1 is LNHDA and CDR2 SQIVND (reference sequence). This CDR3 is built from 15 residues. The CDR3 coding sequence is TGTGCCAGTAGTATAGACCAGGACTCCTACAATGAGCAGTTCTTC. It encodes CASSIDQDSYNEQFF.

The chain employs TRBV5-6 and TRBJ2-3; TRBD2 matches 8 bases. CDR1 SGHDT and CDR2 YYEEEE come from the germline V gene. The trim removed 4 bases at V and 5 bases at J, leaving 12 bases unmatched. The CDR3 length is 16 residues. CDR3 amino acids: CASSLRGGGPRDTQYF. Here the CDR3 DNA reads TGTGCCAGCAGCCTTCGGGGGGGAGGGCCTAGAGATACGCAGTATTTT.

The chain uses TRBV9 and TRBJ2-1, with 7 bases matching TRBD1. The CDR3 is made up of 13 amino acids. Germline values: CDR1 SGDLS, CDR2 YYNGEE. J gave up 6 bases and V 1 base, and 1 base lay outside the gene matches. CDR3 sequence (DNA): TGTGCCAGCAGCGTAACAGGGGCCAATGAGCAGTTCTTC. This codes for CASSVTGANEQFF. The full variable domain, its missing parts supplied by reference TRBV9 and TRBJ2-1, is DSGVTQTPKHLITATGQRVTLRCSPRSGDLSVYWYQQSLDQGLQFLIQYYNGEERAKGNILERFSAQQFPDLHSELNLSSLELGDSALYFCASSVTGANEQFFGPGTRLTVL.

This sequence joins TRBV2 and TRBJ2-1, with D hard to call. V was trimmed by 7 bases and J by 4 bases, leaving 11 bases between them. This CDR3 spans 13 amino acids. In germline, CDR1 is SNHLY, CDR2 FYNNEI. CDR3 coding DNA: TGTGCCAGCATTCAAGACATGTACAATGAGCAGTTCTTC. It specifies CASIQDMYNEQFF.

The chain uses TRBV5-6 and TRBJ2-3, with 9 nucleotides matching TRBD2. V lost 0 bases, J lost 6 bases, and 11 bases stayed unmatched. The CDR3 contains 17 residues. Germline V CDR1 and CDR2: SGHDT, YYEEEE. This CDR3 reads CASSLGLREGLLDTQYF. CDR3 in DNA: TGTGCCAGCAGCTTGGGCTTGCGGGAGGGCCTATTGGATACGCAGTATTTT.

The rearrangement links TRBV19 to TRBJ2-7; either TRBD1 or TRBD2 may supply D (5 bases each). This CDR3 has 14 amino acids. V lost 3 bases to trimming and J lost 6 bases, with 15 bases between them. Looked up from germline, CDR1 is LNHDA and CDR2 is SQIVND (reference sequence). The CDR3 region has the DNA TGTGCCAGTAGTATCGGCTCCGGGGCCGCCGAGCAGTACTTC. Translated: CASSIGSGAAEQYF.

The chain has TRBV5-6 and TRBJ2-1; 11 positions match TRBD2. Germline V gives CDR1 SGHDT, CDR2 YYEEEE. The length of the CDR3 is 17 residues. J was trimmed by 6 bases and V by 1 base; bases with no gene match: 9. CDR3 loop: CASSLLLAGGQTNEQFF. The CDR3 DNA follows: TGTGCCAGCAGCTTGTTGCTAGCGGGAGGCCAGACCAATGAGCAGTTCTTC.

The CDR3 DNA reads as TGCGCCAGCAGCCCCCCGAATACAAGGGTTGGAGGAGATACGCAGTATTTT. Protein: CASSPPNTRVGGDTQYF. V and J are TRBV5-1 and TRBJ2-3; tentatively, D is TRBD2 (5 bases). Per the germline V gene, CDR1 is SGHRS and CDR2 is YFSETQ. This CDR3 contains 17 residues. The V gene lost 4 bases and the J gene lost 5 bases, with 23 bases spanning the gap.